Below are 17 T cell receptor beta chains sequenced from a single sample in a study of blood T cell repertoires in COVID-19. The assay was immunoSEQ multiplex PCR, and TCRdb's table has in-frame clones only and misses some. The repertoire holds fewer than 75,000 clones, 89% seen once, with around 10% in the top ten. The sequencing sample was made of peripheral blood. The origin of the receptors is a man older than 75 with acute or convalescent COVID-19.

This clone appeared a few times. The V and J genes are TRBV2 and TRBJ2-7, with D unresolved. CDR1 and CDR2 (germline): SNHLY, FYNNEI. V lost 8 bases and J lost 4, with 9 bases in between. This CDR3 region has 11 residues. The CDR3 nucleotides are TGTGCCAGCTTACAGTTATACGAGCAGTACTTC. The encoded protein is CASLQLYEQYF.

The CDR3 DNA follows: TGTGCCAGTAAGGAGGACAGGGTGACCGGGGGCTACACCTTC. Its translation is CASKEDRVTGGYTF. The chain has TRBV19 and TRBJ1-2; TRBD1 aligns across 8 bases. Germline values: CDR1 LNHDA, CDR2 SQIVND (reference sequence). Germline trimming cut 7 bases from V and 8 bases from J; bases unmatched to any gene: 12. The CDR3 loop spans 14 amino acids.

The V and J genes are TRBV10-3 and TRBJ2-7, with TRBD1 identical over 10 bases. This CDR3 is built from 15 residues. The V gene end was trimmed by 6 bases and the J gene end by 5 bases; junction bases not matched to a gene: 10. The germline CDR1 and CDR2 sequences are ENHRY and SYGVKD. CDR3 residues: CAIRDKRDRGDEQYF. The CDR3 DNA is TGTGCCATCAGAGACAAGCGGGACAGGGGAGACGAGCAGTACTTC.

The CDR3 loop is CASNRTPYNSPLHF. CDR3 in DNA: TGTGCCAGCAACCGGACACCTTATAATTCACCCCTCCACTTT. V gene TRBV6-5 combines with J gene TRBJ1-6; D possibly corresponds to TRBD1 (5 bases). The CDR3 runs to 14 residues. CDR1 and CDR2 (germline): MNHEY, SVGAGI. The ends were cut back, 7 bases at V and 4 bases at J, with 11 bases in the middle.

The chain links TRBV5-8 to TRBJ1-2; 10 bases fit TRBD1. The trim removed 4 bases at V and 4 bases at J, leaving 16 bases unmatched. CDR1 SGHTS and CDR2 YDEGEE come from the germline V gene. This CDR3 has 18 amino acids. CDR3 DNA: TGTGCCAGCAGCCATACGACAGGGGGCTCCCTACAGGGCTATGGCTACACCTTC. It encodes CASSHTTGGSLQGYGYTF.

V usage is TRBV6-5 and J usage is TRBJ2-7; D perhaps matches TRBD2 (5 bases). The CDR3 is 14 residues long. CDR1 and CDR2 (germline): MNHEY, SVGAGI. V lost 6 bases, J lost 2 bases, and 14 bases lay in between. The CDR3: CASRREPIAYEQYF. The CDR3 bases are TGTGCCAGCAGAAGGGAGCCTATAGCCTACGAGCAGTACTTC.

The V and J genes are TRBV6-5 and TRBJ2-2, with 7 bases matching TRBD2. V lost 7 bases to trimming and J lost 6 bases; unmatched junction nucleotides: 8. The germline CDR1 and CDR2 sequences are MNHEY and SVGAGI. This CDR3 is 14 amino acids long. The CDR3 coding sequence is TGTGCCAGCACCTCTACTAGCGTCGCCGGGGAGCTGTTTTTT. It specifies CASTSTSVAGELFF.

The rearrangement joins TRBV3-1 (or the pseudogene TRBV3-2) to TRBJ1-1; D unresolved. This CDR3 comprises 13 residues. CDR1 is LGHDT, CDR2 YNNKEL, per germline (reference sequence). The ends were cut back, 2 bases at V and 1 base at J, with 5 bases in the middle. The CDR3, as DNA: TGTGCCAGCAGCCAACCGGGGAACACTGAAGCTTTCTTT. Its protein product is CASSQPGNTEAFF.

The CDR3 spells CASSISRETEAFF. DNA of the CDR3: TGTGCCAGTAGTATTTCGAGGGAAACTGAAGCTTTCTTT. The chain carries TRBV19 and TRBJ1-1; D is uncertain. Looked up from germline, CDR1 is LNHDA and CDR2 is SQIVND (reference sequence). With 3 bases removed from V and 5 bases from J, the gap between germline ends came to 10 bases. The CDR3 has 13 residues. Using reference TRBV19 and TRBJ1-1 for the parts outside the CDR3, the full variable domain is DGGITQSPKYLFRKEGQNVTLSCEQNLNHDAMYWYRQDPGQGLRLIYYSQIVNDFQKGDIAEGYSVSREKKESFPLTVTSAQKNPTAFYLCASSISRETEAFFGQGTRLTVV.

The rearrangement joins TRBV5-4 to TRBJ1-1; 7 bases are a match to TRBD1. V was clipped by 3 bases and J by 1 base; unmatched bases: 3. The CDR3 totals 14 residues. Germline V gene lookup returns CDR1 SGHNT and CDR2 YYREEE (reference sequence). The CDR3 protein is CASSSKGANTEAFF. The CDR3 region has the DNA TGTGCCAGCAGCTCCAAGGGGGCGAACACTGAAGCTTTCTTT.

The J gene is TRBJ2-7, the V gene TRBV5-3; D is uncertain. TRBV5-3 qualifies as an ORF whose function is uncertain. The CDR3 loop spans 11 amino acids. V was cut by 7 bases and J by 0 bases, with 5 bases left in between. The chain's CDR3 is CARDISYEQYF. The DNA for the CDR3 is TGTGCCAGAGACATCTCCTACGAGCAGTACTTC.

The gene calls are TRBV7-2 and TRBJ2-2; D uncertain. The germline CDR1 and CDR2 sequences are SGHTA and FQGNSA. The CDR3 consists of 14 residues. Trimming stripped 8 bases from V and 2 bases from J, with 12 bases between. The CDR3 DNA is TGTGCCAGCTCCCGCCAGTCTAACACCGGGGAGCTGTTTTTT. It encodes CASSRQSNTGELFF.

The V gene is TRBV4-1, the J gene TRBJ2-3; D unresolved. The germline V gene encodes CDR1 MGHRA and CDR2 YSYEKL. The CDR3 is 15 amino acids. V was shortened by 0 bases and J by 2 bases, with 9 bases between the two germline ends. The CDR3 spells CASSQDGQLTDTQYF. CDR3 nucleotides: TGCGCCAGCAGCCAAGATGGGCAGCTCACAGATACGCAGTATTTT.

V is TRBV2 and J is TRBJ1-4; 10 bases fit TRBD1. V shed 1 base, J shed 6 bases, and the junction held 2 bases outside the gene matches. Germline lookup yields CDR1 SNHLY and CDR2 FYNNEI. The CDR3 loop spans 15 amino acids. CDR3 sequence reads: CASSEVGTGDEKLFF. The CDR3 DNA follows: TGTGCCAGCAGTGAAGTGGGGACAGGGGATGAAAAACTGTTTTTT.

V is TRBV23-1 and J is TRBJ1-4; D gene uncertain. TRBV23-1 is sorted into the ORF group, with uncertain function. CDR3 length: 17 residues. The V gene lost 3 bases and the J gene lost 0 bases, with 14 bases spanning the gap. CDR3 nucleotide sequence: TGCGCCAGCAGTCAGCATGGCCGCCTTCCAACTAATGAAAAACTGTTTTTT. Translating gives CASSQHGRLPTNEKLFF.

The V call is TRBV7-8, the J call TRBJ2-5; D possibly corresponds to TRBD2 (5 bases). V gave up 5 bases and J gave up 2 bases, with 9 bases separating them. The CDR3 sequence is 13 residues long. Germline-derived CDR1 and CDR2 are SGHVS and FQNEAQ. CDR3 in amino acids: CASSLDSQETQYF. CDR3 nucleotide sequence: TGTGCCAGCAGCCTGGACTCACAAGAGACCCAGTACTTC.

V is TRBV5-5 and J is TRBJ1-2, with TRBD1 identical over 10 bases. The V segment lost 5 bases and the J segment 8 bases; nucleotides outside the gene matches: 6. Germline CDR1 and CDR2: SGHKS and YYEKEE (reference sequence). CDR3 length equals 13 residues. CDR3 loop: CASRPRDRGGYTF. In nucleotides, the CDR3 is TGTGCCAGCAGGCCCCGGGACAGGGGCGGCTACACCTTC.